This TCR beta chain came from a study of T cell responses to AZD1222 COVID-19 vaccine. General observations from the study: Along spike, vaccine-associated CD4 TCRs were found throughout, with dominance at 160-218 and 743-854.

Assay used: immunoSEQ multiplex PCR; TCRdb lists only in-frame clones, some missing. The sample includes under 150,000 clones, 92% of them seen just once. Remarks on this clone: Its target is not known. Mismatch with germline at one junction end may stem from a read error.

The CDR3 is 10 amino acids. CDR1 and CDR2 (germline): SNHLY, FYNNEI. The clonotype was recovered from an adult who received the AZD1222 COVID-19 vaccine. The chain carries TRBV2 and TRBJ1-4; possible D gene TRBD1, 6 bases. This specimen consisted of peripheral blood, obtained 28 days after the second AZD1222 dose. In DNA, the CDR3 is TGTGCCAGCAGGGGAAGACAGGTGACTTTT. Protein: CASRGRQVTF.